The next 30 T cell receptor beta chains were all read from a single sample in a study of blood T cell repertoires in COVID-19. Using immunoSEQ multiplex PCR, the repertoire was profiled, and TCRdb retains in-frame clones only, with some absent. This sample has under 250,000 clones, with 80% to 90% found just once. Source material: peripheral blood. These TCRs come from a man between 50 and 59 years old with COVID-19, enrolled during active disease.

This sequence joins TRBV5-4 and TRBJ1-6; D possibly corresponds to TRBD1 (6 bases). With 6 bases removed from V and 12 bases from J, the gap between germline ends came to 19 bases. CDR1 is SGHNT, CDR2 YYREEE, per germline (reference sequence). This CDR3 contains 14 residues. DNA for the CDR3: TGTGCCAGCACCCAGGACAGCGACTTTGGACCCCTCCACTTT. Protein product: CASTQDSDFGPLHF.

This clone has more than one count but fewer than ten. In DNA, the CDR3 is TGTGCCAGCAGCCAGGGACAGGGGGCTGGTGGCTACACCTTC. This codes for CASSQGQGAGGYTF. The chain has TRBV3-1 (or the pseudogene TRBV3-2) and TRBJ1-2; 12 bases agree with TRBD1. CDR1 LGHDT and CDR2 YNNKEL come from the germline V gene (reference sequence). The CDR3 is made up of 14 amino acids. After removal of 3 bases from V and 7 bases from J, the junction contained 3 bases not matched to a gene.

The CDR3 nucleotides are TGCGCCAGCAGGGTTAGCGGGACGGGGGGGTCAGATACGCAGTATTTT. Translation: CASRVSGTGGSDTQYF. The V and J genes are TRBV10-2 and TRBJ2-3, with TRBD2 matching over 8 bases. There are 16 residues in the CDR3. With 6 bases clipped from V and 4 bases from J, the junction kept 12 bases outside the gene matches. Germline V CDR1 and CDR2: WSHSY, SAAADI.

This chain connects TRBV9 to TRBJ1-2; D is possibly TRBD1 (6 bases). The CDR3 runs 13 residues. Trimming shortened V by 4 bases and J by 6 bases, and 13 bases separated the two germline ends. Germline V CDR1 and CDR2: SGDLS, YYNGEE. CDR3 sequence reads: CASSLNRVHGYTF. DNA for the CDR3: TGTGCCAGCAGCCTAAACAGGGTACATGGCTACACCTTC. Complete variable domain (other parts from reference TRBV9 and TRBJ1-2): DSGVTQTPKHLITATGQRVTLRCSPRSGDLSVYWYQQSLDQGLQFLIQYYNGEERAKGNILERFSAQQFPDLHSELNLSSLELGDSALYFCASSLNRVHGYTFGSGTRLTVV.

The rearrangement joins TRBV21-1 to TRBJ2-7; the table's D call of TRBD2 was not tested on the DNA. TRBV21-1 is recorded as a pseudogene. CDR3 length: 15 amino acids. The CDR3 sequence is CASSKAGRLSHEQYF. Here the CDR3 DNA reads TGTGCCAGCAGCAAAGCTGGTAGACTCTCCCACGAGCAGTACTTC.

The DNA for the CDR3 is TGTGCCAGCAGTTTGCTCCGGGACAGGGGGCTGACAGATACGCAGTATTTT. Protein: CASSLLRDRGLTDTQYF. This chain connects TRBV28 to TRBJ2-3; 12 nucleotides agree with TRBD1. The CDR3 runs to 17 residues. In germline, CDR1 is MDHEN, CDR2 SYDVKM. J gave up 3 bases and V 3 bases, and 7 bases lay outside the gene matches.

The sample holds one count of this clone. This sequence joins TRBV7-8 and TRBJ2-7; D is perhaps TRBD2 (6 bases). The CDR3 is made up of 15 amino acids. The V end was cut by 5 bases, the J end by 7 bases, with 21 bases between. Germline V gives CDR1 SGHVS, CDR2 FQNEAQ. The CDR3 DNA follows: TGTGCCAGCAGCCCGGAGGGCTGGGGGAGAAAGGAGCAGTACTTC. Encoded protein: CASSPEGWGRKEQYF. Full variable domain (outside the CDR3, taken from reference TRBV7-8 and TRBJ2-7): GAGVSQSPRYKVAKRGQDVALRCDPISGHVSLFWYQQALGQGPEFLTYFQNEAQLDKSGLPSDRFFAERPEGSVSTLKIQRTQQEDSAVYLCASSPEGWGRKEQYFGPGTRLTVT.

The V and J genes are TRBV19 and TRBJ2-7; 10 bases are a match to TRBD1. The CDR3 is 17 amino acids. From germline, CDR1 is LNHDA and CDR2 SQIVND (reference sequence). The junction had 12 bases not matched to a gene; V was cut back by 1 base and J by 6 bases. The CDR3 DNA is TGTGCCAGTAGTATAGCCCCTAATCGACAGGGGGCAGGCGAGCAGTACTTC. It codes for CASSIAPNRQGAGEQYF.

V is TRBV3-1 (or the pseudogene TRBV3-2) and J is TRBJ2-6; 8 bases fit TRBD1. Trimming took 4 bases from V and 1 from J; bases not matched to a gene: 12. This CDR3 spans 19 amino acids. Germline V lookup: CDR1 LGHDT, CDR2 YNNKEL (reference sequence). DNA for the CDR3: TGTGCCAGCAGCCCCTCAGGGACAGGCGCCTTTTCTGGGGCCAACGTCCTGACTTTC. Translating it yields CASSPSGTGAFSGANVLTF.

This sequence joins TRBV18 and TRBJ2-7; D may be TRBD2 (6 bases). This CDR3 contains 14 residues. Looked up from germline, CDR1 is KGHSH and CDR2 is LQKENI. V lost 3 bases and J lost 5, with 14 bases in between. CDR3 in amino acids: CASSPSTSPNEQYF. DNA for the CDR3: TGTGCCAGCTCACCCAGTACTAGCCCCAACGAGCAGTACTTC.

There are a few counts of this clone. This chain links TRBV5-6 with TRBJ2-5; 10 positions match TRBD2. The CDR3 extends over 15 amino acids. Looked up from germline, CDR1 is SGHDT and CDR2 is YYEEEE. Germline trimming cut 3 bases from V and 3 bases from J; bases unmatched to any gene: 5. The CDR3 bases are TGTGCCAGCAGCTACCTAGCGGGAGTGAAAGAGACCCAGTACTTC. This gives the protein CASSYLAGVKETQYF.

CDR3 sequence (DNA): TGCGCCAGCAGCCAAGTAGATAGCACAGATACGCAGTATTTT. Translating gives CASSQVDSTDTQYF. J is TRBJ2-3 and V is TRBV4-1, with D unclear. Per the germline V gene, CDR1 is MGHRA and CDR2 is YSYEKL. V was cut by 1 base and J by 0 bases, with 5 bases left in between. The CDR3 has 14 residues.

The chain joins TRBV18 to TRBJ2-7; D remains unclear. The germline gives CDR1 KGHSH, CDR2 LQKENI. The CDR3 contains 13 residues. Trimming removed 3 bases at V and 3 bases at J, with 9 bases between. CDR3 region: CASSPGHDYEQYF. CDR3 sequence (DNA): TGTGCCAGCTCACCGGGCCACGACTACGAGCAGTACTTC.

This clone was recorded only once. The CDR3 here is CASSLNGGVPGELFF. The CDR3 nucleotides are TGTGCCAGCAGCTTGAACGGGGGTGTCCCCGGGGAGCTGTTTTTT. V is TRBV5-4 and J is TRBJ2-2; perhaps TRBD2 as D (6 bases). Germline V gene sequence: CDR1 SGHNT, CDR2 YYREEE (reference sequence). Trimming stripped 1 base from V and 6 bases from J, with 13 bases between. The CDR3 loop spans 15 amino acids.

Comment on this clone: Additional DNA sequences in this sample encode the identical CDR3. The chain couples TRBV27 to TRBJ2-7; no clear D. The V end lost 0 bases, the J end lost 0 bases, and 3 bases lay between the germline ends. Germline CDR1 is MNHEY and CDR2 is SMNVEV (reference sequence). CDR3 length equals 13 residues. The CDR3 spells CASSLSHSYEQYF. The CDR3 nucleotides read TGTGCCAGCAGTTTATCACACTCCTACGAGCAGTACTTC.

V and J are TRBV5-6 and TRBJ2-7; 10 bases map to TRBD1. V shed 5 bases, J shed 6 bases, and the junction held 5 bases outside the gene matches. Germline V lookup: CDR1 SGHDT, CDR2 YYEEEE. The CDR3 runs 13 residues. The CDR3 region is CASSADRGREQYF. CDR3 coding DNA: TGTGCCAGCAGTGCCGACAGGGGGCGCGAGCAGTACTTC.

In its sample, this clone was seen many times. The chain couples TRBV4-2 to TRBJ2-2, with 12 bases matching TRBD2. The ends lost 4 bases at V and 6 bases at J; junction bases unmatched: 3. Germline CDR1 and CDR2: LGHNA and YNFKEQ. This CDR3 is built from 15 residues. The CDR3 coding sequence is TGTGCCAGCAGCCGACTAGCGGGGGATTCCGGGGAGCTGTTTTTT. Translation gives CASSRLAGDSGELFF.

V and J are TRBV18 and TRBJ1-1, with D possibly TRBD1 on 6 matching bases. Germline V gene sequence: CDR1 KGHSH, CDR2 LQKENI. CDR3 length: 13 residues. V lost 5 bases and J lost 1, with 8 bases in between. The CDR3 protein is CASSGQKNTEAFF. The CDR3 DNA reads TGTGCCAGCTCAGGACAGAAGAACACTGAAGCTTTCTTT.

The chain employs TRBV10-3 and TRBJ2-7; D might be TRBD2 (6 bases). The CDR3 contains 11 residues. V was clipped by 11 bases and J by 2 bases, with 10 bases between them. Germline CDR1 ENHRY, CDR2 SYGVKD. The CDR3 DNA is TGTGCCTCCGGACTAACCTACGAGCAGTACTTC. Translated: CASGLTYEQYF.

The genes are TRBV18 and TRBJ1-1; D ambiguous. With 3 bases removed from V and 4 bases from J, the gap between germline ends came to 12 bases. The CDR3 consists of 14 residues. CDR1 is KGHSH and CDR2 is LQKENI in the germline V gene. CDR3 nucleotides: TGTGCCAGCTCACCGGAGGACTTGGGCACTGAAGCTTTCTTT. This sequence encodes CASSPEDLGTEAFF.

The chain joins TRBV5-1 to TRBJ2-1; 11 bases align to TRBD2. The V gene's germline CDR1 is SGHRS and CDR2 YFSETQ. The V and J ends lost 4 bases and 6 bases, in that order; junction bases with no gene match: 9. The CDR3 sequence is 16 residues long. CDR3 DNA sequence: TGCGCCAGCAGCCCTGATAGCGGGAGGGCCAGCAATGAGCAGTTCTTC. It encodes CASSPDSGRASNEQFF.

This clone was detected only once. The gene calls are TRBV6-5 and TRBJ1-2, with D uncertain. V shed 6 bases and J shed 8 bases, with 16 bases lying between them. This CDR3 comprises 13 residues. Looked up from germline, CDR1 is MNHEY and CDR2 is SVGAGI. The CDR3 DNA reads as TGTGCCAGCAGGACCCCCCACACGGGAGGCTACACCTTC. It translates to CASRTPHTGGYTF.

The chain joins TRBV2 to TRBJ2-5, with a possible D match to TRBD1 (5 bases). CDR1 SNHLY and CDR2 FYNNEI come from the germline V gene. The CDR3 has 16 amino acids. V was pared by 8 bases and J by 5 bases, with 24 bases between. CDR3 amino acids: CASSRPSDSARETQYF. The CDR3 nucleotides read TGTGCCAGCTCACGACCGTCCGACAGCGCCCGGGAGACCCAGTACTTC.

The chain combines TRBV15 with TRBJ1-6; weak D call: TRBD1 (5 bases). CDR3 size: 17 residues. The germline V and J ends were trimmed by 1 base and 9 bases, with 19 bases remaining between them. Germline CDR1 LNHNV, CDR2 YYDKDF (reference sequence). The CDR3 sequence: CATSRVVGPGGGSPLHF. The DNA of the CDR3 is TGTGCCACCAGCAGAGTGGTGGGCCCCGGGGGGGGTTCACCCCTCCACTTT.

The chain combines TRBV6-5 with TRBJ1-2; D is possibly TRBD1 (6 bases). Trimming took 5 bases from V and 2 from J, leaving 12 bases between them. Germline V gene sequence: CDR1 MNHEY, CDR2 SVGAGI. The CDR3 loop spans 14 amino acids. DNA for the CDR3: TGTGCCAGCAGTAGGGTCCAGGGGAACTATGGCTACACCTTC. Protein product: CASSRVQGNYGYTF.

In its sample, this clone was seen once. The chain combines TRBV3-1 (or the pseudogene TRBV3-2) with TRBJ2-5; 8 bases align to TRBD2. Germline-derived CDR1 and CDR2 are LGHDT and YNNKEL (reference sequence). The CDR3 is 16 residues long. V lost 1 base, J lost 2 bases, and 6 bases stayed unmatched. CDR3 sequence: CASSQVSGLAQETQYF. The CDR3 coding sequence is TGTGCCAGCAGCCAAGTAAGTGGACTAGCACAAGAGACCCAGTACTTC.

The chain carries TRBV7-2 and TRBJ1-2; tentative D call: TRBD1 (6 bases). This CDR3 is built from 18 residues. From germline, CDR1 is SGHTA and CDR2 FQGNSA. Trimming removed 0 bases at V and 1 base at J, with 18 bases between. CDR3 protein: CASSLAGGGSGNNYGYTF. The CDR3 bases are TGTGCCAGCAGCTTAGCGGGAGGGGGTTCGGGAAATAACTATGGCTACACCTTC.

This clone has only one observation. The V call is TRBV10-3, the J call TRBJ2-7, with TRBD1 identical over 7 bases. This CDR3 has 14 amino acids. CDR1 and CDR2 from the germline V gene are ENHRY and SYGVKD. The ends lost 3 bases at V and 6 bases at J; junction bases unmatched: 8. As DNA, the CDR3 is TGTGCCATCAGTGAAGGGGCAGGGGGTGGCGAGCAGTACTTC. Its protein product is CAISEGAGGGEQYF.

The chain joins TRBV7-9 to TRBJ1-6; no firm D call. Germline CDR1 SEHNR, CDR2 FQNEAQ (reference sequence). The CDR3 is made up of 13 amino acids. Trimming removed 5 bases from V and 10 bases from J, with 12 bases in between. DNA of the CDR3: TGTGCCAGCAGCCCTCAGGCTGTCTCACCCCTCCACTTT. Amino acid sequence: CASSPQAVSPLHF.

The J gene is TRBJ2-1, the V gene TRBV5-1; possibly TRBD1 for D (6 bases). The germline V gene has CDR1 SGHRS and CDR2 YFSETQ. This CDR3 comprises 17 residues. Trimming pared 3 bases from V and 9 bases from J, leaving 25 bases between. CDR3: CASSSPPVDRRGLEQFF. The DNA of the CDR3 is TGCGCCAGCAGCTCCCCACCGGTCGACAGGCGCGGCCTTGAGCAGTTCTTC.